This is a list of T cell receptor beta chains from one sample in a study of control samples from healthy donors and cancer patients. Clones were read by immunoSEQ multiplex PCR, and TCRdb kept only the in-frame ones, dropping some. Altogether over 150,000 clones are present, roughly 94% being singletons, with the ten largest covering 14%. The sample consisted of PBMCs. These receptor sequences come from a man between 60 and 70 years old with colorectal cancer. Both conserved end residues are part of each CDR3. The order of the fields is V gene, J gene, D gene, clone size, CDR3 protein, CDR3 DNA. D genes are given only for firm matches. Clone size is given for some rows only: seen once, a few or many times, or a class if the clone is expanded.

TRBV2,TRBJ1-4,NA,NA,CASSESFGGYEKLFF,TGTGCCAGCAGTGAGTCTTTTGGGGGTTATGAAAAACTGTTTTTT
TRBV27,TRBJ2-7,TRBD1,NA,CASTTGSSYEQYF,TGTGCCAGCACGACAGGGTCCTCCTACGAGCAGTACTTC
TRBV7-9,TRBJ2-7,TRBD1,NA,CASSLQGARSYEQYF,TGTGCCAGCAGCTTACAGGGGGCAAGGTCCTACGAGCAGTACTTC
TRBV27,TRBJ1-5,NA,once,CASRANGGNQPQHF,TGTGCCAGCAGGGCCAACGGGGGCAATCAGCCCCAGCATTTT
TRBV6-1,TRBJ1-6,NA,NA,CASSEGATYNSPLHF,TGTGCCAGCAGTGAAGGGGCAACCTATAATTCACCCCTCCACTTT
TRBV7-9,TRBJ1-5,NA,NA,CASSFGQPNQPQHF,TGTGCCAGCAGCTTTGGACAGCCCAATCAGCCCCAGCATTTT
TRBV7-2,TRBJ2-2,NA,NA,CASNTRQTLTGELFF,TGTGCCAGCAACACCCGACAGACACTCACCGGGGAGCTGTTTTTT
TRBV5-4,TRBJ2-5,TRBD1,NA,CASSSGTGQTQYF,TGTGCCAGCAGCTCTGGGACAGGGCAGACCCAGTACTTC
TRBV2,TRBJ2-7,NA,NA,CASSVDRLPYSYEQYF,TGTGCCAGCAGTGTCGACCGACTGCCATACTCCTACGAGCAGTACTTC
TRBV10-2,TRBJ1-5,NA,NA,CASSGIGSDDRSNQPQHF,TGCGCCAGCAGTGGGATAGGGTCCGATGATAGGAGTAATCAGCCCCAGCATTTT
TRBV19,TRBJ1-4,NA,NA,CASSTQRRGANEKLFF,TGTGCCAGTAGTACCCAACGCAGGGGCGCTAATGAAAAACTGTTTTTT
TRBV5-1,TRBJ2-3,NA,NA,CASSFGDTDTQYF,TGCGCCAGCAGCTTCGGGGACACAGATACGCAGTATTTT
TRBV9,TRBJ1-4,NA,NA,CASSVGSNGEKLFF,TGTGCCAGCAGCGTAGGCTCTAACGGTGAAAAACTGTTTTTT
TRBV11-2,TRBJ1-1,NA,NA,CASSLRGVLNTEAFF,TGTGCCAGCAGCTTGAGGGGAGTTCTGAACACTGAAGCTTTCTTT
TRBV6-5,TRBJ2-3,NA,NA,CASRRGRSTDTQYF,TGTGCCAGCAGACGGGGGCGGAGCACAGATACGCAGTATTTT
TRBV10-3,TRBJ2-5,NA,NA,CAISESWEAQETQYF,TGTGCCATCAGTGAGTCGTGGGAAGCCCAAGAGACCCAGTACTTC
TRBV19,TRBJ2-1,NA,NA,CASSTAGTLGEQFF,TGTGCCAGTAGTACGGCCGGGACGCTGGGTGAGCAGTTCTTC
TRBV7-9,TRBJ1-5,NA,NA,CASSLLEQPQHF,TGTGCCAGCAGCTTACTCGAACAGCCCCAGCATTTT
TRBV2,TRBJ2-2,NA,NA,CASIRELNTGELFF,TGTGCCAGCATACGGGAATTGAACACCGGGGAGCTGTTTTTT
TRBV27,TRBJ1-2,NA,few,CASSFSRGSNYGYTF,TGTGCCAGCAGTTTCAGTAGGGGTTCTAACTATGGCTACACCTTC
TRBV5-6,TRBJ2-6,NA,NA,CASSLGAGANVLTF,TGTGCCAGCAGCTTGGGGGCTGGGGCCAACGTCCTGACTTTC
TRBV5-1,TRBJ2-1,TRBD1,NA,CASSLGQGADEQFF,TGCGCCAGCAGCCTGGGACAGGGGGCGGATGAGCAGTTCTTC
TRBV12-3/TRBV12-4,TRBJ2-2,NA,NA,CASSRAFTGELFF,TGTGCCAGCAGTAGGGCCTTTACCGGGGAGCTGTTTTTT
TRBV7-9,TRBJ1-4,NA,NA,CASNSRANNEKLFF,TGTGCCAGCAACTCCAGGGCCAATAATGAAAAACTGTTTTTT
TRBV7-9,TRBJ2-3,TRBD2,NA,CASSRPGLAGADTQYF,TGTGCCAGCAGCCGTCCTGGGCTAGCGGGGGCAGATACGCAGTATTTT
TRBV5-6,TRBJ1-3,TRBD1,NA,CASSGTGTGRNTIYF,TGTGCCAGCAGCGGGACTGGGACAGGGCGAAACACCATATATTTT
TRBV11-2,TRBJ2-2,NA,NA,CASSLVRQPAGELFF,TGTGCCAGCAGCTTAGTTCGACAGCCGGCCGGGGAGCTGTTTTTT
TRBV30,TRBJ2-2,TRBD1,NA,CAWSGTGNTGELFF,TGTGCCTGGAGTGGGACAGGGAACACCGGGGAGCTGTTTTTT
TRBV29-1,TRBJ1-4,NA,few,CSVGLADEKLFF,TGCAGCGTGGGGCTGGCAGATGAAAAACTGTTTTTT
TRBV5-1,TRBJ2-7,NA,NA,CASSLEGLYEQYF,TGCGCCAGCAGCTTGGAGGGACTGTACGAGCAGTACTTC
TRBV7-2,TRBJ1-4,NA,NA,CASSSRGNEKLFF,TGTGCCAGCAGCTCCAGGGGAAACGAAAAACTGTTTTTT
TRBV19,TRBJ1-5,NA,NA,CASSIEWGSGRQPQHF,TGTGCCAGTAGTATAGAGTGGGGCAGCGGGAGGCAGCCCCAGCATTTT
TRBV6-5,TRBJ2-2,NA,NA,CASNYGNTGELFF,TGTGCCAGCAATTACGGGAACACCGGGGAGCTGTTTTTT
TRBV12-3/TRBV12-4,TRBJ2-7,NA,NA,CASRAERGYEQYF,TGTGCCAGCAGGGCAGAGAGGGGGTACGAGCAGTACTTC
TRBV6-5,TRBJ2-7,NA,NA,CASSVGPLSEQYF,TGTGCCAGCAGCGTGGGCCCCCTTTCCGAGCAGTACTTC
TRBV27,TRBJ1-4,NA,NA,CASKPQGGLGTNEKLFF,TGTGCCAGCAAACCACAGGGAGGACTTGGGACTAATGAAAAACTGTTTTTT
TRBV12-3/TRBV12-4,TRBJ2-7,NA,NA,CASSPRSYEQYF,TGTGCCAGCAGTCCCCGGTCCTACGAGCAGTACTTC
TRBV20-1,TRBJ2-3,NA,NA,CSATRDTQYF,TGCAGTGCTACTAGGGATACGCAGTATTTT
TRBV6-5,TRBJ1-5,TRBD1,NA,CAAGQGNQPQHF,TGTGCCGCGGGACAGGGGAATCAGCCCCAGCATTTT
TRBV5-5,TRBJ2-1,TRBD1,NA,CASLDRGPYNEQFF,TGTGCCAGCCTGGACAGGGGGCCCTACAATGAGCAGTTCTTC
TRBV10-3,TRBJ2-3,NA,NA,CAISERGPPDTQYF,TGTGCCATCAGTGAAAGGGGACCACCAGATACGCAGTATTTT
TRBV7-9,TRBJ1-4,NA,once,CASSLLGAENEKLFF,TGTGCCAGCAGCTTATTGGGGGCGGAGAATGAAAAACTGTTTTTT
TRBV10-2,TRBJ2-2,NA,NA,CASSEQGNTGELFF,TGCGCCAGCAGTGAACAGGGGAACACCGGGGAGCTGTTTTTT
TRBV19,TRBJ2-5,NA,NA,CASSANRGFQETQYF,TGTGCCAGTAGTGCGAATAGGGGTTTTCAAGAGACCCAGTACTTC
TRBV4-3,TRBJ1-3,NA,NA,CASSHRARGAGGNTIYF,TGCGCCAGCAGCCACCGGGCTCGGGGGGCAGGGGGAAACACCATATATTTT
TRBV5-8,TRBJ1-4,TRBD1,NA,CASRMTGGGEKLFF,TGTGCCAGCAGGATGACAGGGGGCGGTGAAAAACTGTTTTTT
TRBV9,TRBJ1-6,NA,NA,CASSGTRANSPLHF,TGTGCCAGCAGCGGGACACGAGCTAATTCACCCCTCCACTTT
TRBV5-1,TRBJ1-4,NA,NA,CASSLMESTQSKLFF,TGCGCCAGCAGCTTGATGGAGAGCACCCAAAGCAAACTGTTTTTT
TRBV30,TRBJ1-2,NA,NA,CAWRVGRGMDGYTF,TGTGCCTGGAGGGTAGGGAGGGGGATGGATGGCTACACCTTC
TRBV12-3/TRBV12-4,TRBJ2-7,NA,NA,CASSLGAGEQYF,TGTGCCAGCTCTCTCGGGGCCGGGGAGCAGTACTTC
TRBV6-5,TRBJ2-5,TRBD2,NA,CASSYLGLAQETQYF,TGTGCCAGCAGTTACCTGGGACTAGCCCAAGAGACCCAGTACTTC
TRBV3-1/TRBV3-2,TRBJ2-7,TRBD1,NA,CASSTGTGPTYEQYF,TGTGCCAGCAGCACAGGGACAGGTCCGACCTACGAGCAGTACTTC
TRBV14,TRBJ2-5,NA,NA,CASSHLDLETQYF,TGTGCCAGCAGCCACCTTGACCTGGAGACCCAGTACTTC
TRBV19,TRBJ2-7,TRBD2,NA,CASSFPDSAGEQYF,TGTGCCAGTAGTTTCCCCGATTCAGCGGGGGAGCAGTACTTC
TRBV30,TRBJ1-1,NA,NA,CAWSDDRRRTEAFF,TGTGCCTGGAGTGACGACAGGCGGCGGACTGAAGCTTTCTTT
TRBV6-2/TRBV6-3,TRBJ1-3,NA,NA,CASSYSRQRVTWENTIYF,TGTGCCAGCAGTTACTCCAGACAGAGAGTAACTTGGGAAAACACCATATATTTT
TRBV30,TRBJ1-1,NA,few,CAWGRQTEAFF,TGTGCCTGGGGGAGACAGACTGAAGCTTTCTTT
TRBV14,TRBJ2-6,NA,NA,CASSQLGSGANVLTF,TGTGCCAGCAGCCAACTGGGGTCTGGGGCCAACGTCCTGACTTTC
TRBV2,TRBJ2-7,TRBD2,NA,CASSVGLASSEQYF,TGTGCCAGCAGTGTAGGACTAGCCTCGAGCGAGCAGTACTTC
TRBV10-2,TRBJ1-2,NA,NA,CASSESRIGHYTF,TGCGCCAGCAGTGAGTCGAGAATAGGGCACTACACCTTC